The 5 T cell receptor beta chains reported below all come from one sample, sequenced in a study of T cell changes during pregnancy in multiple sclerosis (dated by TCRdb to between 2019 and 2020). Library preparation used the immunoSEQ multiplex PCR assay. TCRdb took this table from immuneACCESS and kept in-frame rearrangements with V and J called. Such tables lack part of the clones; where checked against another copy, unresolved V genes explain under half of the gap, and the rest is unexplained. A total of roughly 99,000 clones appear in this sample, just over 90% of them only once. About 2.5% of the sample rests with the top ten. The specimen was peripheral blood, collected after pregnancy. These receptors were taken from a female donor in good health, enrolled as a control in a pregnancy study.

The chain carries TRBV30 and TRBJ2-3; D might be TRBD2 (6 bases). Trimming stripped 2 bases from V and 3 bases from J, with 15 bases between. Germline CDR1 is GTSNPN and CDR2 is SVGIG (reference sequence). The CDR3 runs to 15 residues. CDR3 sequence: CAWSSVGRETDTQYF. The CDR3 DNA is TGTGCCTGGAGTTCGGTGGGACGGGAGACAGATACGCAGTATTTT.

The gene calls are TRBV27 and TRBJ2-5; the match to TRBD1 covers 8 bases. With V trimmed by 5 bases and J by 7 bases, 12 bases remained unmatched. The CDR3 has 15 residues. Germline CDR1 and CDR2: MNHEY and SMNVEV (reference sequence). The CDR3 DNA sequence: TGTGCCAGCAGTATCACAGGGGGGCTTGGGGGGACCCAGTACTTC. Translating it yields CASSITGGLGGTQYF.

This clone has a handful of counts. The rearrangement joins TRBV10-3 to TRBJ1-5, with D uncertain. The CDR3 covers 14 residues. Germline V gene lookup returns CDR1 ENHRY and CDR2 SYGVKD. Trimming took 7 bases from V and 1 from J, leaving 11 bases between them. The CDR3 here is CAITRLRSNQPQHF. The CDR3 region has the DNA TGTGCCATCACCCGCCTGAGGAGCAATCAGCCCCAGCATTTT.

The V gene is TRBV7-6, the J gene TRBJ2-3; TRBD2 aligns across 7 bases. Germline V CDR1 and CDR2: SGHVS, FNYEAQ. The CDR3 covers 15 residues. V shed 4 bases, J shed 3 bases, and the junction held 7 bases outside the gene matches. The CDR3 DNA follows: TGTGCCAGCAGCTCACCCGGGGGGAGGACAGATACGCAGTATTTT. The encoded protein is CASSSPGGRTDTQYF. The full variable domain, rest sourced from reference TRBV7-6 and TRBJ2-3, is GAGVSQSPRYKVTKRGQDVALRCDPISGHVSLYWYRQALGQGPEFLTYFNYEAQQDKSGLPNDRFSAERPEGSISTLTIQRTEQRDSAMYRCASSSPGGRTDTQYFGPGTRLTVL.

The rearrangement uses TRBV7-3 and TRBJ2-3; possible D gene TRBD2, 5 bases. CDR1 and CDR2 (germline): SGHTA, FQGTGA. Trimming stripped 2 bases from V and 2 bases from J, with 5 bases between. CDR3 length: 13 amino acids. CDR3 protein: CASSLDYTDTQYF. DNA of the CDR3: TGTGCCAGCAGCTTAGACTACACAGATACGCAGTATTTT. The entire variable domain, with the rest obtained from reference TRBV7-3 and TRBJ2-3, is as follows: GAGVSQTPSNKVTEKGKYVELRCDPISGHTALYWYRQSLGQGPEFLIYFQGTGAADDSGLPNDRFFAVRPEGSVSTLKIQRTERGDSAVYLCASSLDYTDTQYFGPGTRLTVL.